These 13 T cell receptor beta chains came from one sample sequenced in a study of blood T cell repertoires in COVID-19. The data were produced by immunoSEQ multiplex PCR, yet TCRdb's version contains in-frame clones alone and is incomplete. The sample includes about 300,000 clones, 83% of them seen just once. Sequenced: peripheral blood. The origin of the receptors is a woman aged 50 to 60 with acute or convalescent COVID-19.

This chain uses TRBV4-3 with TRBJ1-5, with TRBD1 as a possible D gene (6 bases). V was trimmed by 0 bases and J by 16 bases, leaving 19 bases between them. There are 14 residues in the CDR3. The germline V gene encodes CDR1 LGHNA and CDR2 YSLEER. CDR3 residues: CASSQDRGFHPLHF. In nucleotides, the CDR3 is TGCGCCAGCAGCCAAGACAGGGGTTTTCATCCCCTTCATTTT.

The V gene is TRBV2, the J gene TRBJ2-1; 11 bases agree with TRBD2. Germline CDR1 reads SNHLY; CDR2 reads FYNNEI. The CDR3 covers 17 residues. V gave up 10 bases and J gave up 7 bases; unmatched junction bases: 18. The CDR3 DNA reads as TGTGCCATCACCGGGACTAGCGGAAGTGACATTGTAAATGAGCAGTTCTTC. Its translation: CAITGTSGSDIVNEQFF.

This clone was recorded once. The chain carries TRBV7-2 and TRBJ1-4; the D gene is possibly TRBD1 (6 bases). The CDR3 is 14 residues long. With 1 base removed from V and 8 bases from J, the gap between germline ends came to 11 bases. CDR1 is SGHTA, CDR2 FQGNSA, per germline. The CDR3 DNA sequence: TGTGCCAGCAGCTTAGGCAGGGGCTACGAAAAACTGTTTTTT. This translates into CASSLGRGYEKLFF.

The chain joins TRBV7-8 to TRBJ1-5; D is perhaps TRBD1 (5 bases). This CDR3 has 14 residues. Trimming removed 5 bases from V and 4 bases from J, with 12 bases in between. Per germline, CDR1 SGHVS and CDR2 FQNEAQ. CDR3 nucleotides: TGTGCCAGCAGCCTGGCGGGGGGGAATCAGCCCCAGCATTTT. It specifies CASSLAGGNQPQHF.

The chain uses TRBV5-1 and TRBJ2-1; 11 bases align to TRBD2. Germline V lookup: CDR1 SGHRS, CDR2 YFSETQ. The CDR3 is 16 residues long. V was clipped by 0 bases and J by 6 bases; unmatched bases: 5. CDR3 nucleotide sequence: TGCGCCAGCAGCTTGGACCTTAGCGGGGGGGCCAATGAGCAGTTCTTC. As protein: CASSLDLSGGANEQFF.

The chain recombines TRBV6-6 with TRBJ1-4; 7 bases map to TRBD1. CDR1 and CDR2 from the germline V gene are MNHNY and SVGAGI (reference sequence). There are 15 residues in the CDR3. Trimming removed 6 bases from V and 0 bases from J; junction bases left unmatched: 4. The CDR3 DNA reads TGTGCCAGCAGGCCTGACAGGGCAACTAATGAAAAACTGTTTTTT. This sequence encodes CASRPDRATNEKLFF.

This chain connects TRBV11-2 to TRBJ1-1; D is ambiguous. This CDR3 comprises 12 residues. Germline CDR1 reads SGHAT; CDR2 reads FQNNGV. Trimming took 0 bases from V and 8 from J, leaving 7 bases between them. The CDR3 DNA follows: TGTGCCAGCAGCTTAGATTTACAAGAAGCTTTCTTT. It encodes CASSLDLQEAFF.

V and J are TRBV2 and TRBJ2-7; 9 bases align to TRBD2. Germline CDR1 reads SNHLY; CDR2 reads FYNNEI. Trimming removed 3 bases from V and 5 bases from J; junction bases left unmatched: 5. The CDR3 is 14 residues long. CDR3 nucleotide sequence: TGTGCCAGCAGTGAGTTAGCGGGAGAGGACGAGCAGTACTTC. It encodes CASSELAGEDEQYF.

Only a few counts were recorded for this clone. This chain joins TRBV7-9 and TRBJ1-2; tentatively, D is TRBD1 (6 bases). The V gene's germline CDR1 is SEHNR and CDR2 FQNEAQ (reference sequence). CDR3 size: 16 residues. Trimming took off 3 bases at V and 7 bases at J, with 21 bases between the two ends. The chain's CDR3 is CASSFDQGGATGGYTF. In DNA form, the CDR3 reads TGTGCCAGCAGCTTCGATCAAGGGGGGGCGACAGGTGGCTACACCTTC. The variable domain in full, completed from reference TRBV7-9 and TRBJ1-2, reads DTGVSQNPRHKITKRGQNVTFRCDPISEHNRLYWYRQTLGQGPEFLTYFQNEAQLEKSRLLSDRFSAERPKGSFSTLEIQRTEQGDSAMYLCASSFDQGGATGGYTFGSGTRLTVV.

The chain is built from TRBV30 and TRBJ1-2, with TRBD1 as a possible D gene (6 bases). The germline CDR1 and CDR2 sequences are GTSNPN and SVGIG (reference sequence). Trimming left V 1 base short and J 7 bases short, with 16 bases between. The CDR3 contains 14 residues. The CDR3 DNA reads as TGTGCCTGGAGTGGGCTCGGGGGGCACGCTGGCTACACCTTC. Its protein product is CAWSGLGGHAGYTF.

This CDR3 reads CATSEAGGGRRAFF. The CDR3 nucleotides are TGTGCCACCAGTGAGGCAGGGGGCGGACGGAGGGCTTTCTTT. This chain links TRBV24-1 with TRBJ1-1; TRBD1 aligns across 8 bases. From germline, CDR1 is KGHDR and CDR2 SFDVKD. J lost 11 bases, V lost 4 bases, and 11 bases had no gene match. This CDR3 comprises 14 residues.

This clone was observed many times. CDR3 amino acids: CASSESLRGGETQYF. For the CDR3, the DNA is TGCGCCAGCAGTGAGTCGCTGCGGGGAGGGGAGACCCAGTACTTC. The rearrangement uses TRBV10-1 and TRBJ2-5; 7 bases fit TRBD2. The length of the CDR3 is 15 residues. The germline V gene encodes CDR1 WNHNN and CDR2 SYGVQD (reference sequence). V lost 0 bases, J lost 5 bases, and 6 bases stayed unmatched.

This chain joins TRBV5-1 and TRBJ2-2, with D perhaps TRBD1 (6 bases). V was shortened by 0 bases and J by 4 bases, with 13 bases between the two germline ends. Germline assignment: CDR1 SGHRS and CDR2 YFSETQ. The CDR3 loop spans 16 amino acids. DNA of the CDR3: TGCGCCAGCAGCTTGGCCCCGGCAGGGGCCACCGGGGAGCTGTTTTTT. Its translation is CASSLAPAGATGELFF.